These T cell receptor beta chains were read from a single sample in a study of OX40 agonist ivuxolimab in advanced cancers. The repertoire was sequenced with immunoSEQ multiplex PCR; TCRdb's copy has only in-frame clones and lacks some. Of approximately 71,000 clones in the sample, around 94% were seen once. Material: CD4+ or CD8+ T cells sorted from blood, obtained in a trial of the OX40 agonist ivuxolimab. The source is an adult with an advanced solid tumor such as melanoma, head and neck, liver or kidney cancer. Each CDR3 is given with its conserved first and last residue. The D gene is left open where the match is weak. Part of the rows lack a size; the others show once, few, many or a class for expanded clones.

j_call clone_size v_call d_call cdr3_length cdr3_nt cdr3_aa
TRBJ2-5 . TRBV4-2 TRBD2 18 TGTGCCAGCAGCGTCGGTAGGAGGATGCGGGAGGCCCAAGAGACCCAGTACTTC CASSVGRRMREAQETQYF
TRBJ2-1 . TRBV9 . 15 TGTGCCAGCAGCGGCTCGAGAGCACCCAACAATGAGCAGTTCTTC CASSGSRAPNNEQFF
TRBJ2-3 . TRBV30 . 16 TGTGCCTGGAGTGTCCCCCCTCACAGAGATACAGATACGCAGTATTTT CAWSVPPHRDTDTQYF
TRBJ2-5 . TRBV29-1 . 14 TGCAGCGTTGTGATTCGGGGCAGGGGAGAGACCCAGTACTTC CSVVIRGRGETQYF
TRBJ1-3 . TRBV4-3 . 15 TGCGCCAGCAGCCAAGGACAGGTCTCTGGAAACACCATATATTTT CASSQGQVSGNTIYF
TRBJ1-5 . TRBV28 . 17 TGTGCCAGCAGCCACCTGGACGGGACTTATAGCAATCAGCCCCAGCATTTT CASSHLDGTYSNQPQHF
TRBJ2-3 once TRBV6-5 TRBD1 15 TGTGCCAGCAGTCAAACACGGACAGGGTGGGATACGCAGTATTTT CASSQTRTGWDTQYF
TRBJ2-4 . TRBV19 TRBD1 19 TGTGCCAGTAGTAACGAATACCTTCGGACAGGGAGATCCAAAAACATTCAGTACTTC CASSNEYLRTGRSKNIQYF
TRBJ1-5 . TRBV4-1 . 16 TGCGCCAGCAGCCACAGATTAGACAGTAGCAATCAGCCCCAGCATTTT CASSHRLDSSNQPQHF
TRBJ2-7 . TRBV30 TRBD1 16 TGTGCCTGGAGTACCAACCCAGGGACAGGTGCCCACGAGCAGTACTTC CAWSTNPGTGAHEQYF
TRBJ1-2 . TRBV29-1 . 13 TGCAGCGTTGTAGGACAGACGGTCGATGGCTACACCTTC CSVVGQTVDGYTF
TRBJ1-1 . TRBV30 . 15 TGTGCCTGGAGCCTTGGGGGACACTCGAACACTGAAGCTTTCTTT CAWSLGGHSNTEAFF
TRBJ2-7 once TRBV5-5 TRBD1 14 TGTGCCAGCAGCCCCGGGACAGGGCTGTACGAGCAGTACTTC CASSPGTGLYEQYF
TRBJ1-2 . TRBV5-6 TRBD1 17 TGTGCCAGCAACTCATTAATTGACCCGGGACAGATCTATGGCTACACCTTC CASNSLIDPGQIYGYTF
TRBJ2-7 . TRBV29-1 . 13 TGCAGCGCCAAGGGACACTCAGCCTACGAGCAGTACTTC CSAKGHSAYEQYF
TRBJ2-7 . TRBV29-1 . 13 TGCAGCGTTGCCGTAGGCGGGTTGAGCGAGCAGTACTTC CSVAVGGLSEQYF
TRBJ2-1 . TRBV7-6 TRBD2 17 TGTGCCAGCAGCTTAGGGGCTAGCGGGCGGAACTACAATGAGCAGTTCTTC CASSLGASGRNYNEQFF
TRBJ1-1 . TRBV28 TRBD1 15 TGTGCCAGCAGTCCACACAGGGGCGCGGACACTGAAGCTTTCTTT CASSPHRGADTEAFF
TRBJ2-5 . TRBV27 . 19 TGTGCCAGCAGTTTTGGGGGGAGCGGACAGGGAGGGCGGGGAGAGACCCAGTACTTC CASSFGGSGQGGRGETQYF
TRBJ2-6 . TRBV6-6 . 14 TGTGCCAGCAGGCGTCACTCTGGGGCCAACGTCCTGACTTTC CASRRHSGANVLTF
TRBJ2-1 . TRBV4-3 TRBD2 18 TGCGCCAGCAGCCAGGCGACTAGCGGGAGGAGCTCCTACAATGAGCAGTTCTTC CASSQATSGRSSYNEQFF
TRBJ2-7 . TRBV13 . 14 TGTGCCAGCAGCTACCGGACGGCCTCCTACGAGCAGTACTTC CASSYRTASYEQYF
TRBJ2-3 . TRBV6-1 . 15 TGTGCCAGCAGTGAACCCCGACCTAGCACAGATACGCAGTATTTT CASSEPRPSTDTQYF
TRBJ2-1 . TRBV5-4 . 13 TGTGCCAGCAGCCCGGAGGACAGCAATGAGCAGTTCTTC CASSPEDSNEQFF
TRBJ2-2 . TRBV15 . 16 TGTGCCACCAGCAGAGATCGAGTCTTGAACACCGGGGAGCTGTTTTTT CATSRDRVLNTGELFF
TRBJ2-5 . TRBV19 TRBD2 15 TGTGCCAGTAGTATCGTCACCGGGACTAAAGAGACCCAGTACTTC CASSIVTGTKETQYF
TRBJ2-1 . TRBV2 TRBD2 16 TGTGCCAGCAGGCCATTAGCGGGAGGGCCGTCGGATGAGCAGTTCTTC CASRPLAGGPSDEQFF
TRBJ2-5 . TRBV19 TRBD2 15 TGTGCCAGTAGTATAGGGGGGAGCGGGAGACAGACCCAGTACTTC CASSIGGSGRQTQYF
TRBJ2-7 . TRBV7-9 . 16 TGTGCCAGCAGCTTAGCGCGGGTGCAGGGGAGCTACGAGCAGTACTTC CASSLARVQGSYEQYF
TRBJ2-3 . TRBV6-5 TRBD2 15 TGTGCCAGCAGTCCTACTAGCGGGAGTGCAGATACGCAGTATTTT CASSPTSGSADTQYF
TRBJ2-3 . TRBV27 TRBD2 15 TGTGCCAGCAGTTTATCGGGAGGGAGCGGAGATACGCAGTATTTT CASSLSGGSGDTQYF
TRBJ1-5 . TRBV11-2 . 19 TGTGCCAGCAGCTTAGGCGACAGGATTTCTCTTGATAGCAATCAGCCCCAGCATTTT CASSLGDRISLDSNQPQHF
TRBJ2-7 once TRBV7-6 TRBD2 15 TGTGCCAGCAGCTTAGGGGGGGGACTAGACTACGAGCAGTACTTC CASSLGGGLDYEQYF
TRBJ1-1 once TRBV6-6 TRBD1 15 TGTGCCAGCAGTTGGGACAGGGGGCCGGAGACTGAAGCTTTCTTT CASSWDRGPETEAFF
TRBJ1-4 . TRBV28 TRBD1 13 TGTGCCAGCAGTTACAGGGGGCATGAAAAACTGTTTTTT CASSYRGHEKLFF
TRBJ2-5 . TRBV9 . 15 TGTGCCAGCAGCGTAGAAGCAGCTTTACAAGAGACCCAGTACTTC CASSVEAALQETQYF
TRBJ1-2 . TRBV2 . 15 TGTGCCAGCAGTGAATCCCCGACTCCTAACTATGGCTACACCTTC CASSESPTPNYGYTF
TRBJ2-7 . TRBV27 . 13 TGTGCCAGCAGTTTAGGCGAGACCTACGAGCAGTACTTC CASSLGETYEQYF
TRBJ2-7 few TRBV7-9 TRBD2 17 TGTGCCAGCAGCTCCACTTCTCTCAGCGGGGGCACCTACGAGCAGTACTTC CASSSTSLSGGTYEQYF
TRBJ2-7 . TRBV13 TRBD1 14 TGTGCCACCACCGAGACAGGGGCATTCCACGAGCAGTACTTC CATTETGAFHEQYF
TRBJ2-1 . TRBV2 TRBD2 15 TGTGCCAGCAGCCCCGATAGCGGGGGGGCTTGGGAGCAGTTCTTC CASSPDSGGAWEQFF
TRBJ1-2 once TRBV29-1 TRBD1 17 TGCAGCGTTGATGGTCGGCAGGGGGCGTTCGAAAACTATGGCTACACCTTC CSVDGRQGAFENYGYTF